The 27 T cell receptor beta chains presented below share a single source sample, sequenced in a study of post-analysis software for immune sequencing data. Study-wide points: Included in a set of about 5 TRBV segments more frequent in patients than controls were TRBV5-6, TRBV5-1 and TRBV20-1.

Sequencing libraries made from TCR beta cDNA carried unique molecular identifiers. TCRdb re-derived calls from the PCR reads in MiXCR, one entry per CDR3 protein. The table shows about 200,000 distinct CDR3 sequences, with 29% occurring only once. The antigens these receptors bind are not known. Sequenced material: blood. The source of these receptors is a girl aged 2-17 years with multiple sclerosis.

This clonotype was observed many times. The chain recombines TRBV20-1 with TRBJ1-1; unclear D gene. Germline assignment: CDR1 DFQATT and CDR2 SNEGSKA (reference sequence). The V and J ends lost 4 bases and 1 base respectively, with 7 bases between them. The CDR3 is 12 residues long. The CDR3 loop reads CSATRANTEAFF. The DNA for the CDR3 is TGCAGTGCTACCCGGGCGAACACTGAAGCTTTCTTT.

On this clonotype itself: This may arise from a read error, as a much more abundant clone is one base away. This sequence joins TRBV20-1 and TRBJ2-4; 8 nucleotides align to TRBD2. Germline-derived CDR1 and CDR2 are DFQATT and SNEGSKA (reference sequence). The CDR3 loop spans 13 amino acids. Germline trimming cut 6 bases from V and 8 bases from J; bases unmatched to any gene: 9. CDR3 amino acids: CSAVREGRDIQYF. The CDR3 coding sequence is TGCAGTGCCGTTCGGGAGGGCCGGGACATTCAGTACTTC.

The rearrangement links TRBV28 to TRBJ1-2; unclear D gene. CDR1 is MDHEN, CDR2 SYDVKM, per germline. The CDR3 is 15 amino acids. Trimming cost V 5 bases and J 0 bases, with 13 bases left between them. In DNA, the CDR3 is TGTGCCAGCAGTCGCGACTCACTGGCTAACTATGGCTACACCTTC. Protein product: CASSRDSLANYGYTF.

This clonotype was seen only once. A much larger clone sits a single nucleotide away, making a read error possible. The chain combines TRBV12-3 or TRBV12-4 with TRBJ2-7; tentatively, D is TRBD1 (6 bases). Trimming pared 0 bases from V and 2 bases from J, leaving 11 bases between. This CDR3 contains 15 residues. This chain's CDR3 is CASSLAQGRAYEQYF. In DNA form, the CDR3 reads TGTGCCAGCAGTTTAGCGCAGGGGAGAGCCTACGAGCAGTACTTC.

Only one count was recorded for this clonotype. This may be a read error, as it is one base from a much larger clone. This chain links TRBV24-1 with TRBJ2-7; D assignment may be TRBD1 or TRBD2 (5 bases each). CDR1 and CDR2 from the germline V gene are KGHDR and SFDVKD. V was cut by 5 bases and J by 2 bases, with 12 bases left in between. This CDR3 comprises 14 residues. CDR3 in DNA: TGTGCCACCAGTGTCTCGGGACCGCCCTACGAGCAGTACTTC. This codes for CATSVSGPPYEQYF.

In its sample, this clonotype was seen many times. The chain carries TRBV14 and TRBJ2-1, with 7 bases that match TRBD1. This CDR3 is 14 amino acids long. V lost 5 bases and J lost 4; bases outside the gene matches: 5. Germline V gene lookup returns CDR1 SGHDN and CDR2 FVKESK. CDR3 region: CASSTGTVYNEQFF. The CDR3, as DNA: TGTGCCAGCAGCACCGGGACAGTATACAATGAGCAGTTCTTC.

The genes are TRBV20-1 and TRBJ2-1; TRBD2 might be the D (6 bases). The V gene lost 0 bases and the J gene lost 2 bases, with 11 bases spanning the gap. Germline V gene sequence: CDR1 DFQATT, CDR2 SNEGSKA (reference sequence). This CDR3 region has 15 residues. The CDR3 DNA is TGCAGTGCTAGAGATGGGGGGTACACCTACAATGAGCAGTTCTTC. Its protein is CSARDGGYTYNEQFF.

This clonotype was found a few times. The rearrangement joins TRBV5-1 to TRBJ2-4; possible D gene TRBD2, 5 bases. The DNA end lines up better with TRBJ2-7; the J call may be wrong. Germline values: CDR1 SGHRS, CDR2 YFSETQ. The CDR3 runs to 14 residues. The CDR3 is CASSLAEGGAEQYF. In DNA, the CDR3 is TGCGCCAGCAGCTTGGCCGAGGGTGGAGCCGAGCAGTACTTC.

J is TRBJ1-2 and V is TRBV9; no definite D call. The V gene's germline CDR1 is SGDLS and CDR2 YYNGEE. Trimming left V 0 bases short and J 5 bases short, with 5 bases between. The CDR3 runs 12 residues. The CDR3 loop is CASSVGGYGYTF. CDR3 nucleotide sequence: TGTGCCAGCAGCGTAGGGGGTTATGGCTACACCTTC.

The J gene is TRBJ2-7, the V gene TRBV2, with D possibly being TRBD2 (5 bases). The CDR3 is made up of 13 amino acids. V was pared by 6 bases and J by 3 bases, with 12 bases between. CDR1 is SNHLY, CDR2 FYNNEI, per germline. The DNA of the CDR3 is TGTGCCAGCAGGAAGGACTCACTCTACGAGCAGTACTTC. Translation: CASRKDSLYEQYF.

With regard to this clonotype: A clone one base away is much larger, so this may be a read error. The chain uses TRBV5-1 and TRBJ2-4; D tentatively fits TRBD1 or TRBD2 (5 bases each). Trimming left V 4 bases short and J 0 bases short, with 14 bases between. The CDR3 has 16 amino acids. Germline lookup yields CDR1 SGHRS and CDR2 YFSETQ. CDR3 loop: CASSPGRAGAKNIQYF. In DNA form, the CDR3 reads TGCGCCAGCAGCCCGGGACGAGCTGGAGCCAAAAACATTCAGTACTTC.

This clonotype has only a few counts. The chain employs TRBV13 and TRBJ2-7; TRBD2 matches at 9 bases. Germline V gene sequence: CDR1 PRHDT, CDR2 FYEKMQ (reference sequence). V lost 0 bases, J lost 5 bases, and 14 bases stayed unmatched. The CDR3 sequence is 18 residues long. The CDR3: CASSLGGRKAGGIDEQYF. As DNA, the CDR3 is TGTGCCAGCAGCTTAGGAGGGAGGAAAGCGGGAGGTATCGACGAGCAGTACTTC.

Details on this clonotype: Germline is not matched at one junction end, which may reflect a read error. The genes are TRBV25-1 and TRBJ2-1; 13 bases are a match to TRBD2. The CDR3 contains 18 residues. Germline lookup yields CDR1 MGHDK and CDR2 SYGVNS. The CDR3 bases are TGTGCCAGCAGTGAAGGACTAGCGGGGGCCCGATTCTATAATGAGCGGTTCTTC. Translated: CASSEGLAGARFYNERFF. Combining the CDR3 with reference TRBV25-1 and TRBJ2-1 gives the whole variable domain EADIYQTPRYLVIGTGKKITLECSQTMGHDKMYWYQQDPGMELHLIHYSYGVNSTEKGDLSSESTVSRIRTEHFPLTLESARPSHTSQYLCASSEGLAGARFYNERFFGPGTRLTVL.

The genes are TRBV20-1 and TRBJ1-6; no firm D call. V lost 6 bases and J lost 0, with 12 bases in between. Germline lookup yields CDR1 DFQATT and CDR2 SNEGSKA (reference sequence). This CDR3 has 15 residues. CDR3 DNA: TGCAGTGCCATGGACTCAAGCTCCTATAATTCACCCCTCCACTTT. Amino acid sequence: CSAMDSSSYNSPLHF.

The J gene is TRBJ2-3, the V gene TRBV20-1; 11 nucleotides agree with TRBD2. The CDR3 contains 15 residues. The trim removed 5 bases at V and 1 base at J, leaving 5 bases unmatched. Germline values: CDR1 DFQATT, CDR2 SNEGSKA (reference sequence). Here the CDR3 DNA reads TGCAGTGCTTCCTATAGCGGGAGGGGCACAGATACGCAGTATTTT. Translated: CSASYSGRGTDTQYF.

The table lists this clonotype with a few counts. The chain is built from TRBV5-1 and TRBJ2-3; no clear D gene. Per germline, CDR1 SGHRS and CDR2 YFSETQ. The V end lost 2 bases, the J end lost 2 bases, and 9 bases lay between the germline ends. This CDR3 is built from 14 residues. CDR3 in amino acids: CASSLTEVTDTQYF. The CDR3 DNA is TGCGCCAGCAGCTTAACAGAAGTCACAGATACGCAGTATTTT.

The sample holds many counts of this clonotype. J is TRBJ2-1 and V is TRBV10-3, with D perhaps TRBD1 (5 bases). The CDR3 runs 15 residues. Germline-derived CDR1 and CDR2 are ENHRY and SYGVKD. V lost 8 bases and J lost 7, with 21 bases in between. This chain's CDR3 is CAIRSDRDSRNEQFF. The CDR3 DNA reads TGTGCCATCCGATCCGACAGAGACAGTCGGAATGAGCAGTTCTTC.

The genes are TRBV7-8 and TRBJ1-2; possible D gene TRBD1, 5 bases. The CDR3 runs to 13 residues. Germline CDR1 and CDR2: SGHVS and FQNEAQ. V lost 7 bases, J lost 7 bases, and 16 bases lay in between. CDR3 residues: CASTPQGNGGYTF. The CDR3 region has the DNA TGTGCCAGCACCCCCCAGGGTAACGGTGGCTACACCTTC.

This clonotype was detected many times. The chain couples TRBV10-3 to TRBJ1-2; D remains ambiguous. Germline values: CDR1 ENHRY, CDR2 SYGVKD. V lost 8 bases and J 0 bases, leaving 13 bases between the germline ends. The CDR3 covers 14 residues. CDR3 in DNA: TGTGCCATCTCCAGGACTACAGCTAACTATGGCTACACCTTC. Amino acid sequence: CAISRTTANYGYTF.

Many counts were recorded for this clonotype. The chain is built from TRBV4-1 and TRBJ1-2, with TRBD1 identical over 9 bases. CDR3 size: 21 residues. The germline CDR1 and CDR2 sequences are MGHRA and YSYEKL. V shed 3 bases, J shed 4 bases, and the junction held 24 bases outside the gene matches. The CDR3 nucleotides read TGCGCCAGCAGCCAGTTACCTAAGACCCGGGACAGGGACCCGACTTCCTATGGCTACACCTTC. Its translation: CASSQLPKTRDRDPTSYGYTF.

This clonotype was detected many times. V and J are TRBV29-1 and TRBJ1-2, with TRBD1 as a possible D gene (5 bases). The V gene lost 0 bases and the J gene lost 5 bases, with 13 bases spanning the gap. The CDR3 has 14 residues. Germline CDR1 SQVTM, CDR2 ANQGSEA. The CDR3 here is CSVEEDEGIYGYTF. The CDR3 DNA is TGCAGCGTTGAAGAAGATGAGGGGATATATGGCTACACCTTC.

With respect to this clonotype: This sequence may be a read error, since a much larger clone differs from it by one base. The gene calls are TRBV20-1 and TRBJ2-5, with TRBD2 matching over 8 bases. The germline gives CDR1 DFQATT, CDR2 SNEGSKA (reference sequence). This CDR3 has 15 amino acids. The CDR3, as DNA: TGCAGTGCTAGAGGCCCCGGGGGGGTACAAGAGACCCGGTACTTC. Its protein is CSARGPGGVQETRYF.

The table lists this clonotype with a few counts. The chain recombines TRBV5-1 with TRBJ1-6, with 8 bases identical to TRBD1. Germline CDR1 reads SGHRS; CDR2 reads YFSETQ. Germline trimming cut 4 bases from V and 9 bases from J; bases unmatched to any gene: 12. This CDR3 is built from 16 residues. CDR3 sequence: CASSPRQGRGGSPLHF. The CDR3 DNA reads TGCGCCAGCAGCCCCAGACAGGGGAGAGGAGGTTCACCCCTCCACTTT. The full variable domain, with the rest looked up from reference TRBV5-1 and TRBJ1-6, is KAGVTQTPRYLIKTRGQQVTLSCSPISGHRSVSWYQQTPGQGLQFLFEYFSETQRNKGNFPGRFSGRQFSNSRSEMNVSTLELGDSALYLCASSPRQGRGGSPLHFGNGTRLTVT.

CDR3 amino acids: CASSLGQGHIEAFF. The CDR3 region has the DNA TGTGCCAGCAGTTTAGGGCAGGGCCACATTGAAGCTTTCTTT. The chain is built from TRBV12-3 or TRBV12-4 and TRBJ1-1, with TRBD1 as a possible D gene (5 bases). The CDR3 sequence is 14 residues long. The V gene lost 1 base and the J gene lost 7 bases, with 13 bases spanning the gap.

Ten or more counts support this clonotype. This chain links TRBV6-1 with TRBJ1-5; D gene unclear. Germline assignment: CDR1 MNHNS and CDR2 SASEGT. V shed 0 bases and J shed 7 bases, with 13 bases lying between them. This CDR3 is built from 15 residues. The CDR3 nucleotides are TGTGCCAGCAGTGAAGCGTTGAATTTCGGGCAGCCCCAGCATTTT. It translates to CASSEALNFGQPQHF.

With respect to this clonotype: One end of the junction fails to match germline, which may point to a read error. The chain is built from TRBV7-7 and TRBJ2-3, with no clear D. This CDR3 comprises 16 residues. Germline V lookup: CDR1 SSHAT, CDR2 FNYEAQ (reference sequence). The CDR3 DNA reads TGTGCTAGCAGCCCCCATACCGGAGCCAGCACAGATACGCGGTATTTT. It yields the protein CASSPHTGASTDTRYF.

The table lists this clonotype with many counts. This sequence joins TRBV30 and TRBJ2-5, with D possibly TRBD1 on 6 matching bases. The germline V gene encodes CDR1 GTSNPN and CDR2 SVGIG (reference sequence). V dropped 1 base and J dropped 11 bases, with 14 bases sitting between them. The CDR3 spans 12 residues. The CDR3 DNA reads TGTGCCTGGAGTGGGGGGACACCTCATCAGTACTTC. The encoded protein is CAWSGGTPHQYF.